The 24 T cell receptor beta chains listed next were all sequenced from one sample in a study of T cell responses to AZD1222 COVID-19 vaccine (dated by TCRdb to the early 2020s). The sample's time point label, decoded: baseline before first vaccination. Libraries were built with the immunoSEQ multiplex PCR assay. TCRdb holds this immuneACCESS table with in-frame rearrangements only. Some clones are missing; in checked studies, unresolved V genes explain under half, and the rest has no known cause. Within this sample are roughly 56,000 clones, with 70% to 90% of them counted one time only. Around 16% of the sample is taken by the ten largest. The sequenced sample was peripheral blood, obtained on day 0 of AZD1222 vaccination. All receptors derive from an adult in good health.

The rearrangement uses TRBV19 and TRBJ2-2; D tentatively reads TRBD1 or TRBD2 (6 bases each). In germline, CDR1 is LNHDA, CDR2 SQIVND (reference sequence). The CDR3 runs 15 residues. The germline V and J ends were trimmed by 8 bases and 5 bases, with 18 bases remaining between them. CDR3 in DNA: TGTGCCAGTTACCCCGGGGGCGCGGGGACCGGGGAGCTGTTTTTT. It is translated as CASYPGGAGTGELFF.

This clone has more than one count but fewer than ten. The V and J genes are TRBV19 and TRBJ2-1, with D uncertain. CDR1 LNHDA and CDR2 SQIVND come from the germline V gene (reference sequence). Trimming took off 7 bases at V and 4 bases at J, with 11 bases between the two ends. The CDR3 has 13 amino acids. CDR3 in DNA: TGTGCCAGTACTAACACAGTTTACAATGAGCAGTTCTTC. Encoded protein: CASTNTVYNEQFF.

The V call is TRBV10-1, the J call TRBJ1-2, with D hard to call. The CDR3 extends over 14 amino acids. Germline-derived CDR1 and CDR2 are WNHNN and SYGVQD (reference sequence). V was cut by 0 bases and J by 4 bases, with 9 bases left in between. The CDR3 is CASSESGSPYGYTF. The CDR3 bases are TGCGCCAGCAGTGAGTCGGGCAGCCCCTATGGCTACACCTTC.

In its sample, this clone is medium-sized (0.01 to 0.1%). Other DNA sequences from this sample encode an identical CDR3 as well. The rearrangement links TRBV9 to TRBJ2-2, with D unresolved. Trimming removed 3 bases from V and 3 bases from J, with 9 bases in between. CDR1 SGDLS and CDR2 YYNGEE come from the germline V gene. This CDR3 has 14 residues. The CDR3, as DNA: TGTGCCAGCAGCGCTAGATCGTACACCGGGGAGCTGTTTTTT. It encodes CASSARSYTGELFF.

V gene TRBV7-2 combines with J gene TRBJ2-7, with unresolved D. The ends were cut back, 1 base at V and 6 bases at J, with 4 bases in the middle. Germline V lookup: CDR1 SGHTA, CDR2 FQGNSA. The CDR3 sequence is 11 residues long. In nucleotides, the CDR3 is TGTGCCAGCAGCTTAGGCCCCGAGCAGTACTTC. Its translation is CASSLGPEQYF.

This sequence joins TRBV2 and TRBJ2-5; D may be TRBD2 (5 bases). The CDR3 sequence is 15 residues long. Trimming stripped 4 bases from V and 6 bases from J, with 18 bases between. The germline V gene encodes CDR1 SNHLY and CDR2 FYNNEI. CDR3 amino acids: CASSGPGSYKKTQYF. CDR3 sequence (DNA): TGTGCCAGCAGTGGTCCGGGATCATACAAAAAGACCCAGTACTTC.

The chain links TRBV2 to TRBJ2-7; D not certain. The CDR3 covers 14 residues. Germline assignment: CDR1 SNHLY and CDR2 FYNNEI. The V end lost 4 bases, the J end lost 0 bases, and 10 bases lay between the germline ends. The CDR3 protein is CASSGERVSYEQYF. The CDR3 DNA is TGTGCCAGCAGTGGGGAAAGGGTCTCCTACGAGCAGTACTTC.

The chain joins TRBV5-6 to TRBJ1-2, with unresolved D. The CDR3 is made up of 14 amino acids. The germline CDR1 and CDR2 sequences are SGHDT and YYEEEE. The germline V and J ends were trimmed by 4 bases and 4 bases, with 14 bases remaining between them. DNA of the CDR3: TGTGCCAGCAGCCCCCTAACATCGTTCTATGGCTACACCTTC. Its translation is CASSPLTSFYGYTF.

This chain connects TRBV10-3 to TRBJ2-7; the D is unclear. The CDR3 length is 14 residues. Trimming stripped 6 bases from V and 3 bases from J, with 15 bases between. Germline CDR1 is ENHRY and CDR2 is SYGVKD. Here the CDR3 DNA reads TGTGCCATCAGCGGTCTGGGGATGCTCTACGAGCAGTACTTC. Protein: CAISGLGMLYEQYF.

Written as DNA, the CDR3 is TGTGCCAGCAGTCCACAGGGAATTCTAGGGCCCCAGCATTTT. Residues: CASSPQGILGPQHF. The chain combines TRBV6-5 with TRBJ1-5; D is possibly TRBD1 (6 bases). The CDR3 runs to 14 residues. Germline V gene data show CDR1 as MNHEY and CDR2 as SVGAGI. Trimming took 5 bases from V and 9 from J, leaving 17 bases between them.

V and J are TRBV4-2 and TRBJ1-5; a weak D match, TRBD1 (5 bases). In germline, CDR1 is LGHNA, CDR2 YNFKEQ. This CDR3 has 13 amino acids. Trimming pared 1 base from V and 5 bases from J, leaving 6 bases between. The CDR3 DNA follows: TGTGCCAGCAGCCAAGGGGGGGATCAGCCCCAGCATTTT. It specifies CASSQGGDQPQHF.

This chain uses TRBV19 with TRBJ2-3; D is possibly TRBD2 (6 bases). V lost 5 bases to trimming and J lost 2 bases, with 14 bases between them. The CDR3 length is 15 residues. Germline loops: CDR1 LNHDA, CDR2 SQIVND (reference sequence). The CDR3 nucleotides read TGTGCCAGTAGTGCATACGCTAGCGACACAGATACGCAGTATTTT. It specifies CASSAYASDTDTQYF.

The chain recombines TRBV18 with TRBJ2-1; D unclear. The CDR3 runs 12 residues. Germline values: CDR1 KGHSH, CDR2 LQKENI. Between the trimmed V and J ends, which lost 0 bases and 8 bases, there was a span of 5 bases. CDR3 nucleotide sequence: TGTGCCAGCTCACCACCGGTCGATGAGCAGTTCTTC. Translating it yields CASSPPVDEQFF.

V and J are TRBV7-3 and TRBJ2-1; D possibly uses TRBD1 or TRBD2 (5 bases each). V dropped 5 bases and J dropped 7 bases, with 9 bases sitting between them. Germline loops: CDR1 SGHTA, CDR2 FQGTGA. The CDR3 covers 12 residues. The CDR3 sequence is CASSGTGNEQFF. For the CDR3, the DNA is TGTGCCAGCAGCGGGACCGGTAATGAGCAGTTCTTC. The variable domain in full, with the rest retrieved from reference TRBV7-3 and TRBJ2-1, is GAGVSQTPSNKVTEKGKYVELRCDPISGHTALYWYRQSLGQGPEFLIYFQGTGAADDSGLPNDRFFAVRPEGSVSTLKIQRTERGDSAVYLCASSGTGNEQFFGPGTRLTVL.

The rearrangement links TRBV28 to TRBJ1-2; D unresolved. The CDR3 is 12 amino acids. Germline CDR1 reads MDHEN; CDR2 reads SYDVKM. Trimming shortened V by 4 bases and J by 2 bases, and 5 bases separated the two germline ends. The CDR3 bases are TGTGCCAGCAGTTCGGGGAACTATGGCTACACCTTC. Protein: CASSSGNYGYTF.

V is TRBV27 and J is TRBJ2-3, with 8 nucleotides matching TRBD2. CDR1 is MNHEY and CDR2 is SMNVEV in the germline V gene (reference sequence). The CDR3 runs 16 residues. Unmatched junction bases numbered 9, after V lost 6 bases and J lost 1 base. CDR3 nucleotides: TGTGCCAGCAGCCGTGCGGGGGGAGGAGGCACAGATACGCAGTATTTT. It is translated as CASSRAGGGGTDTQYF.

The chain is built from TRBV6-5 and TRBJ2-5; D remains unclear. V lost 6 bases, J lost 5 bases, and 7 bases lay in between. From germline, CDR1 is MNHEY and CDR2 SVGAGI. There are 11 residues in the CDR3. The CDR3 loop reads CASRDGETQYF. The CDR3 DNA follows: TGTGCCAGCAGAGACGGGGAGACCCAGTACTTC.

The V call is TRBV11-3, the J call TRBJ2-7, with D uncertain. The V gene's germline CDR1 is SGHNT and CDR2 YENEEA. CDR3 length: 14 amino acids. V was shortened by 1 base and J by 4 bases, with 11 bases between the two germline ends. CDR3 sequence: CASSLAHQVYEQYF. CDR3 coding DNA: TGTGCCAGCAGCTTAGCACACCAAGTTTACGAGCAGTACTTC.

The gene calls are TRBV5-5 and TRBJ2-7; TRBD1 is a possible D gene (6 bases). V lost 4 bases to trimming and J lost 4 bases, with 15 bases between them. Germline V gives CDR1 SGHKS, CDR2 YYEKEE (reference sequence). The CDR3 is 14 residues long. The CDR3 region is CASSPRAGVYEQYF. CDR3 DNA sequence: TGTGCCAGCAGCCCCCGGGCAGGGGTGTACGAGCAGTACTTC.

The genes are TRBV19 and TRBJ1-4; 9 bases match TRBD1. The V segment lost 5 bases and the J segment 8 bases; nucleotides outside the gene matches: 9. CDR1 and CDR2 (germline): LNHDA, SQIVND (reference sequence). This CDR3 region has 15 residues. CDR3 in amino acids: CASSVLGQGREKLFF. The CDR3, as DNA: TGTGCCAGTAGTGTTCTGGGACAGGGTAGGGAAAAACTGTTTTTT.

The V call is TRBV4-2, the J call TRBJ2-7; D gene ambiguous. Germline V gene lookup returns CDR1 LGHNA and CDR2 YNFKEQ. The germline V and J ends were trimmed by 1 base and 3 bases, with 4 bases remaining between them. CDR3 length equals 12 residues. CDR3 residues: CASSQGGYEQYF. CDR3 nucleotide sequence: TGTGCCAGCAGCCAAGGGGGCTACGAGCAGTACTTC.

J is TRBJ2-1 and V is TRBV9; 15 bases agree with TRBD2. The CDR3 has 16 residues. Per the germline V gene, CDR1 is SGDLS and CDR2 is YYNGEE. The J segment lost 3 bases and the V segment lost 3 bases, leaving 1 base of the junction unmatched. CDR3 nucleotide sequence: TGTGCCAGCAGCGGGACTAGCGGGGGGGACTACAATGAGCAGTTCTTC. Encoded protein: CASSGTSGGDYNEQFF.

The gene calls are TRBV5-1 and TRBJ2-3, with a possible D match to TRBD1 (5 bases). The CDR3 extends over 15 amino acids. V was clipped by 2 bases and J by 1 base, with 11 bases between them. Per the germline V gene, CDR1 is SGHRS and CDR2 is YFSETQ. CDR3 sequence: CASSFREGGTDTQYF. The DNA of the CDR3 is TGCGCCAGCAGCTTCAGGGAAGGCGGCACAGATACGCAGTATTTT.

This chain uses TRBV5-4 with TRBJ1-1; no reliable D call. This CDR3 has 14 amino acids. Germline V CDR1 and CDR2: SGHNT, YYREEE (reference sequence). The V and J ends lost 2 bases and 5 bases respectively, with 13 bases between them. Here the CDR3 DNA reads TGTGCCAGCAGCTTAGTTGGGAGAGGGACTGAAGCTTTCTTT. Its translation: CASSLVGRGTEAFF.